This T cell receptor beta chain was sequenced in a study of blood T cell repertoires in COVID-19. On the study more broadly: Samples came from the United States, Italy and Spain, spanning acute and convalescent COVID-19. From T cells, B-cell-depleted T cells, or PBMCs came the material, which was cDNA or gDNA.

The CDR3 covers 13 residues. V gave up 3 bases and J gave up 2 bases, with 6 bases separating them. Germline values: CDR1 SGHNT, CDR2 YENEEA. Profiled with immunoSEQ multiplex PCR; TCRdb holds only in-frame clones, not every one. The table records fewer than 300,000 clones, under 90% of them present only once. The receptor comes from a woman aged 60 to 75 with active or convalescent COVID-19. This chain links TRBV11-3 with TRBJ2-3; D unresolved. Sample: peripheral blood. The CDR3 sequence: CASSFGSTDTQYF. CDR3 in DNA: TGTGCCAGCAGCTTCGGGTCCACAGATACGCAGTATTTT.